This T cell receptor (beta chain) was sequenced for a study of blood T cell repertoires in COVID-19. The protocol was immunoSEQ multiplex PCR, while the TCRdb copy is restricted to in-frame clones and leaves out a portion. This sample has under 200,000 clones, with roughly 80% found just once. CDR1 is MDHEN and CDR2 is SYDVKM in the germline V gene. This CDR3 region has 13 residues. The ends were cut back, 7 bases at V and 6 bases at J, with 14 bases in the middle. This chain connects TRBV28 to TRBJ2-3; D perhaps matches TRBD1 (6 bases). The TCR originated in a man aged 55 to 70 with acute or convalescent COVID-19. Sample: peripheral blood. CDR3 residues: CASILQGGDTQYF. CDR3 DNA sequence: TGTGCCAGCATCTTACAGGGTGGGGATACGCAGTATTTT.